This section outlines one T cell receptor (beta chain) sequence together with its context. Its antigen is unknown. Germline CDR1 SEHNR, CDR2 FQNEAQ (reference sequence). The CDR3 length is 14 residues. V gave up 8 bases and J gave up 7 bases; unmatched junction bases: 10. The sample belongs to a study of siplizumab effects on memory and regulatory T cells. Findings of the study overall: Suppression by proliferating Tregs derived from siplizumab cultures was not verified. Apparently more diverse than memory cells, naive T cells also seemed major alloresponse contributors. Proliferating CD4+ or CD8+ clones, roughly 80-96% of them, lacked an assignable naive or memory phenotype. Most alloreactive clones went unmapped to unstimulated subsets; only a minor fraction mapped.

Profiling relied on immunoSEQ multiplex PCR, and the TCRdb table lists in-frame clones only, not all of them. The sample holds more than 85,000 clones, about nine tenths seen once. The sequencing input was CD4+ T cells sorted from blood. The receptor's source is a human donor in good health. Some clones in this sample may be carry-over from other donors' samples. The chain links TRBV7-9 to TRBJ1-1; 10 bases agree with TRBD1. The CDR3 region has the DNA TGTGCCAGCGAGGGGGGACAGGGGACTAATGAAGCTTTCTTT. Amino acid sequence: CASEGGQGTNEAFF.